These T cell receptor beta chains were read from a single sample in a study of blood T cell repertoires in COVID-19. Assay used: immunoSEQ multiplex PCR; TCRdb lists only in-frame clones, some missing. Counted here are about 250,000 clones, around 88% occurring once; the ten biggest clones make up 5% to 7%. Sequenced material: peripheral blood. These receptors came from an elderly woman with COVID-19, enrolled during active disease. Each CDR3 is given with its conserved first and last residue. Each record gives: D gene, J gene, clone size, V gene, CDR3 protein, CDR3 DNA. D genes are given only for firm matches. The size field is filled for only some rows; it gives once, few, many or a size class.

D gene: NA
J gene: TRBJ1-2
clone size: NA
V gene: TRBV14
CDR3 protein: CASSQDPGGASGYTF
CDR3 DNA: TGTGCCAGCAGCCAAGATCCGGGGGGCGCCTCTGGCTACACCTTC

D gene: NA
J gene: TRBJ1-3
clone size: NA
V gene: TRBV4-1
CDR3 protein: CASSQEGSGMGGNTIYF
CDR3 DNA: TGCGCCAGCAGCCAAGAAGGCTCAGGAATGGGTGGAAACACCATATATTTT

D gene: NA
J gene: TRBJ2-1
clone size: NA
V gene: TRBV4-1
CDR3 protein: CASSQMGLINEQFF
CDR3 DNA: TGCGCCAGCAGCCAAATGGGACTCATCAATGAGCAGTTCTTC

D gene: NA
J gene: TRBJ1-5
clone size: NA
V gene: TRBV9
CDR3 protein: CASSVEVGSQPQHF
CDR3 DNA: TGTGCCAGCAGCGTAGAGGTGGGCAGTCAGCCCCAGCATTTT

D gene: NA
J gene: TRBJ1-3
clone size: once
V gene: TRBV11-2
CDR3 protein: CASSQRTVSSGNTIYF
CDR3 DNA: TGTGCCAGCAGCCAACGGACAGTCAGCTCTGGAAACACCATATATTTT

D gene: NA
J gene: TRBJ1-5
clone size: few
V gene: TRBV2
CDR3 protein: CASSEGPINQPQHF
CDR3 DNA: TGTGCCAGCAGTGAGGGCCCGATCAATCAGCCCCAGCATTTT

D gene: NA
J gene: TRBJ1-1
clone size: few
V gene: TRBV19
CDR3 protein: CASTARGTEAFF
CDR3 DNA: TGTGCCAGTACCGCTAGGGGCACTGAAGCTTTCTTT

D gene: NA
J gene: TRBJ1-6
clone size: NA
V gene: TRBV4-3
CDR3 protein: CASSDGTYNSPLHF
CDR3 DNA: TGCGCCAGCAGCGACGGGACTTATAATTCACCCCTCCACTTT

D gene: NA
J gene: TRBJ2-2
clone size: NA
V gene: TRBV5-1
CDR3 protein: CASSQEPQGNTGELFF
CDR3 DNA: TGCGCCAGCAGCCAAGAGCCGCAGGGGAACACCGGGGAGCTGTTTTTT

D gene: NA
J gene: TRBJ1-1
clone size: NA
V gene: TRBV3-1/TRBV3-2
CDR3 protein: CASSRTRNTEAFF
CDR3 DNA: TGTGCCAGCAGCCGAACACGGAACACTGAAGCTTTCTTT

D gene: NA
J gene: TRBJ1-2
clone size: NA
V gene: TRBV28
CDR3 protein: CASSSGTLISYGYTF
CDR3 DNA: TGTGCCAGCAGTTCCGGGACACTAATTAGCTATGGCTACACCTTC

D gene: TRBD1
J gene: TRBJ1-1
clone size: NA
V gene: TRBV19
CDR3 protein: CASSPADRGTEAFF
CDR3 DNA: TGTGCCAGTAGCCCCGCCGACAGGGGCACTGAAGCTTTCTTT

D gene: TRBD1
J gene: TRBJ1-2
clone size: NA
V gene: TRBV6-6
CDR3 protein: CASSPGGNYGYTF
CDR3 DNA: TGTGCCAGCAGTCCAGGGGGCAACTATGGCTACACCTTC

D gene: NA
J gene: TRBJ2-6
clone size: NA
V gene: TRBV18
CDR3 protein: CASTHVSGSGANVLTF
CDR3 DNA: TGTGCCAGCACGCATGTTTCAGGCTCTGGGGCCAACGTCCTGACTTTC

D gene: NA
J gene: TRBJ1-6
clone size: once
V gene: TRBV2
CDR3 protein: CASNGEATFNSPLHF
CDR3 DNA: TGTGCCAGCAATGGGGAGGCAACCTTTAATTCACCCCTCCACTTT

D gene: NA
J gene: TRBJ1-4
clone size: NA
V gene: TRBV6-6
CDR3 protein: CASAEDMGNEKLFF
CDR3 DNA: TGTGCCAGCGCTGAGGACATGGGAAATGAAAAACTGTTTTTT

D gene: TRBD2
J gene: TRBJ2-1
clone size: NA
V gene: TRBV7-8
CDR3 protein: CASSRRTLAGGPRDEQFF
CDR3 DNA: TGTGCCAGCAGCCGCCGAACGTTGGCGGGGGGGCCACGGGATGAGCAGTTCTTC

D gene: TRBD1
J gene: TRBJ2-7
clone size: few
V gene: TRBV5-4
CDR3 protein: CASSPPTGGTYEQYF
CDR3 DNA: TGTGCCAGCAGCCCCCCCACAGGGGGTACCTACGAGCAGTACTTC

D gene: TRBD1
J gene: TRBJ1-4
clone size: NA
V gene: TRBV5-1
CDR3 protein: CASSGGQVYNEKLFF
CDR3 DNA: TGCGCCAGCAGCGGAGGACAGGTTTATAATGAAAAACTGTTTTTT

D gene: NA
J gene: TRBJ1-5
clone size: NA
V gene: TRBV9
CDR3 protein: CASSVDGNSNQPQHF
CDR3 DNA: TGTGCCAGCAGCGTAGACGGGAATAGCAATCAGCCCCAGCATTTT

D gene: NA
J gene: TRBJ2-6
clone size: NA
V gene: TRBV7-2
CDR3 protein: CASSFLPSGANVLTF
CDR3 DNA: TGTGCCAGCAGCTTTCTACCTTCTGGGGCCAACGTCCTGACTTTC

D gene: NA
J gene: TRBJ2-7
clone size: NA
V gene: TRBV7-9
CDR3 protein: CASSSYYEQYF
CDR3 DNA: TGTGCCAGCAGCTCTTATTACGAGCAGTACTTC

D gene: NA
J gene: TRBJ1-1
clone size: NA
V gene: TRBV19
CDR3 protein: CASSMQTRLTEAFF
CDR3 DNA: TGTGCCAGTAGTATGCAGACCAGGCTGACTGAAGCTTTCTTT

D gene: NA
J gene: TRBJ2-1
clone size: NA
V gene: TRBV18
CDR3 protein: CASSPPSGSSLDPNEQFF
CDR3 DNA: TGTGCCAGCTCACCACCGTCCGGCTCATCTCTAGACCCCAATGAGCAGTTCTTC

D gene: NA
J gene: TRBJ1-3
clone size: NA
V gene: TRBV4-2
CDR3 protein: CASSQEVGRVVNTIYF
CDR3 DNA: TGTGCCAGCAGCCAAGAAGTCGGCAGGGTGGTGAACACCATATATTTT

D gene: NA
J gene: TRBJ1-2
clone size: NA
V gene: TRBV5-4
CDR3 protein: CASSLYGLTVLNYGYTF
CDR3 DNA: TGTGCCAGCAGCTTGTACGGTCTGACAGTCCTTAACTATGGCTACACCTTC

D gene: TRBD1
J gene: TRBJ1-2
clone size: NA
V gene: TRBV7-2
CDR3 protein: CASSLEGAPIYGYTF
CDR3 DNA: TGTGCCAGCAGCCTTGAGGGGGCGCCGATCTATGGCTACACCTTC

D gene: NA
J gene: TRBJ1-2
clone size: NA
V gene: TRBV21-1
CDR3 protein: CASSKAVKGVPYGYTF
CDR3 DNA: TGTGCCAGCAGCAAAGCAGTCAAAGGGGTCCCCTATGGCTACACCTTC

D gene: NA
J gene: TRBJ1-6
clone size: NA
V gene: TRBV6-5
CDR3 protein: CASSYREGGSPLHF
CDR3 DNA: TGTGCCAGCAGTTACCGGGAGGGAGGTTCACCCCTCCACTTT

D gene: NA
J gene: TRBJ2-5
clone size: NA
V gene: TRBV11-2
CDR3 protein: CASSLERLETQYF
CDR3 DNA: TGTGCCAGCAGCCTTGAGCGGTTAGAGACCCAGTACTTC

D gene: TRBD2
J gene: TRBJ2-5
clone size: NA
V gene: TRBV24-1
CDR3 protein: CATSLAGGLETQYF
CDR3 DNA: TGTGCCACCAGTCTGGCGGGGGGGCTTGAGACCCAGTACTTC

D gene: NA
J gene: TRBJ1-1
clone size: NA
V gene: TRBV9
CDR3 protein: CASSVLTGRMAEAFF
CDR3 DNA: TGTGCCAGCAGCGTACTGACCGGGAGAATGGCTGAAGCTTTCTTT

D gene: TRBD1
J gene: TRBJ1-2
clone size: NA
V gene: TRBV6-6
CDR3 protein: CASSYSGQGGYGYTF
CDR3 DNA: TGTGCCAGCAGTTACTCGGGACAGGGAGGCTATGGCTACACCTTC

D gene: TRBD2
J gene: TRBJ2-1
clone size: once
V gene: TRBV19
CDR3 protein: CASSIGLAGGLSYNEQFF
CDR3 DNA: TGTGCCAGTAGTATTGGACTAGCGGGGGGCCTATCCTACAATGAGCAGTTCTTC

D gene: TRBD2
J gene: TRBJ2-5
clone size: NA
V gene: TRBV12-3/TRBV12-4
CDR3 protein: CASRSMTGGLYF
CDR3 DNA: TGTGCCAGCAGGTCCATGACGGGGGGGTTGTACTTC

D gene: NA
J gene: TRBJ2-1
clone size: NA
V gene: TRBV12-3/TRBV12-4
CDR3 protein: CASTPGVYEQFF
CDR3 DNA: TGTGCCAGCACTCCAGGGGTATATGAGCAGTTCTTC

D gene: TRBD1
J gene: TRBJ1-6
clone size: NA
V gene: TRBV19
CDR3 protein: CASSIKAGGNSPLHF
CDR3 DNA: TGTGCCAGTAGTATAAAGGCAGGGGGGAATTCACCCCTCCACTTT

D gene: NA
J gene: TRBJ1-4
clone size: NA
V gene: TRBV12-3/TRBV12-4
CDR3 protein: CASSLRAELFF
CDR3 DNA: TGTGCCAGCAGTCTGCGGGCCGAACTGTTTTTT

D gene: TRBD1
J gene: TRBJ1-1
clone size: few
V gene: TRBV14
CDR3 protein: CASRGQGETEAFF
CDR3 DNA: TGTGCCAGCAGGGGACAGGGGGAGACTGAAGCTTTCTTT

D gene: TRBD2
J gene: TRBJ2-2
clone size: NA
V gene: TRBV27
CDR3 protein: CASSLQGLAGSGELFF
CDR3 DNA: TGTGCCAGCAGTCTCCAGGGACTAGCGGGGTCCGGGGAGCTGTTTTTT

D gene: NA
J gene: TRBJ1-1
clone size: NA
V gene: TRBV18
CDR3 protein: CASSPPAQMNTEAFF
CDR3 DNA: TGTGCCAGCTCACCACCGGCACAGATGAACACTGAAGCTTTCTTT

D gene: NA
J gene: TRBJ2-5
clone size: NA
V gene: TRBV10-3
CDR3 protein: CAISGQQETQYF
CDR3 DNA: TGTGCCATCAGTGGACAGCAAGAGACCCAGTACTTC

D gene: NA
J gene: TRBJ1-4
clone size: NA
V gene: TRBV6-5
CDR3 protein: CASSYQAAPNEKLFF
CDR3 DNA: TGTGCCAGCAGTTACCAGGCAGCTCCTAATGAAAAACTGTTTTTT

D gene: NA
J gene: TRBJ1-4
clone size: once
V gene: TRBV28
CDR3 protein: CASSSGDTNEKLFF
CDR3 DNA: TGTGCCAGCAGCTCGGGGGACACTAATGAAAAACTGTTTTTT

D gene: TRBD1
J gene: TRBJ1-5
clone size: NA
V gene: TRBV9
CDR3 protein: CASSVGGTANQPQHF
CDR3 DNA: TGTGCCAGCAGCGTAGGGGGGACAGCGAATCAGCCCCAGCATTTT

D gene: NA
J gene: TRBJ1-5
clone size: NA
V gene: TRBV7-2
CDR3 protein: CASSLVSRQPSPQHF
CDR3 DNA: TGTGCCAGCAGCTTAGTATCGCGACAACCCTCTCCCCAGCATTTT

D gene: TRBD1
J gene: TRBJ1-6
clone size: NA
V gene: TRBV7-8
CDR3 protein: CASSEGTGNNSPLHF
CDR3 DNA: TGTGCCAGCAGCGAAGGGACAGGGAATAATTCACCCCTCCACTTT

D gene: NA
J gene: TRBJ1-3
clone size: NA
V gene: TRBV5-4
CDR3 protein: CASSRGSGNTIYF
CDR3 DNA: TGTGCCAGCAGCCGCGGCTCTGGAAACACCATATATTTT

D gene: NA
J gene: TRBJ2-1
clone size: NA
V gene: TRBV7-2
CDR3 protein: CASSRYNEQFF
CDR3 DNA: TGTGCCAGCAGTCGTTACAATGAGCAGTTCTTC

D gene: NA
J gene: TRBJ2-5
clone size: NA
V gene: TRBV5-6
CDR3 protein: CASTKILASGGSSQYF
CDR3 DNA: TGTGCCAGCACCAAAATCCTGGCTAGTGGAGGCAGTTCCCAGTACTTC